A selection of T cell receptor beta chains follows, all from one sample in a study of regulatory T cells in long-lasting Graves disease. One entry per CDR3 protein, called by TCRdb with MiXCR from the multiplex PCR reads. The data show a few hundred thousand distinct CDR3 sequences, approximately 20% seen once. Separately, the same data were catalogued under a study of T cells in Graves' hyperthyroidism and ophthalmopathy.

The sequencing here drew on peripheral blood mononuclear cells (PBMCs), taken at new diagnosis, from a patient treated with antithyroid drugs. The receptors shown here come from a woman aged 30 to 39 with Graves disease. The CDR3 runs from the conserved cysteine through the conserved F or W. D genes are given only for firm matches. Expanded clones get a size class; other rows say once, few or many, or leave the size out.

d_call,j_call,clone_size,v_call,cdr3_aa,cdr3_nt
TRBD1,TRBJ2-7,many,TRBV7-2,CASSLKGASYEQYF,TGTGCCAGCAGCTTAAAGGGGGCCTCCTACGAGCAGTACTTC
TRBD2,TRBJ2-1,many,TRBV7-2,CASSPQRSGTSGREQFF,TGTGCCAGCAGCCCACAAAGGTCTGGGACTAGCGGGAGGGAGCAGTTCTTC
TRBD2,TRBJ2-2,.,TRBV9,CASSPQSGANTGELFF,TGTGCCAGCAGCCCACAGAGCGGGGCGAACACCGGGGAGCTGTTTTTT
TRBD1,TRBJ2-4,many,TRBV5-1,CASSLGTEGIQYF,TGCGCCAGCAGCCTAGGGACAGAGGGCATTCAGTACTTC
TRBD1,TRBJ2-7,.,TRBV9,CASSDGYRGHEQYF,TGTGCCAGCAGCGACGGCTACAGGGGCCACGAGCAGTACTTC
.,TRBJ2-5,many,TRBV27,CASRDRQVETQYF,TGTGCCAGCAGGGATCGACAGGTAGAGACCCAGTACTTC
.,TRBJ1-1,.,TRBV24-1,CATSGPTQGDMTEAFF,TGTGCCACCAGTGGACCCACACAAGGAGACATGACTGAAGCTTTCTTT
.,TRBJ1-2,many,TRBV9,CATTGHLYGYTF,TGTGCCACCACGGGACATCTCTATGGCTACACCTTC
.,TRBJ1-5,many,TRBV5-1,CASSPGGGGQPQHF,TGTGCCAGCAGCCCTGGGGGGGGCGGTCAGCCCCAGCATTTT
TRBD2,TRBJ2-1,.,TRBV7-2,CASGLAGDDEQFF,TGTGCCAGCGGCCTAGCGGGAGACGATGAGCAGTTCTTC
.,TRBJ1-1,many,TRBV12-3/TRBV12-4,CASSLSVFGAFF,TGTGCCAGCAGTTTATCCGTCTTCGGAGCTTTCTTT
.,TRBJ2-7,many,TRBV7-3,CASSSDSGSYEQYF,TGTGCCAGCAGTTCCGACTCGGGCAGCTACGAGCAGTACTTC
TRBD2,TRBJ2-7,.,TRBV28,CASSPGLAGDFAYEQYF,TGTGCCAGCAGTCCGGGACTAGCGGGAGATTTTGCCTACGAGCAGTACTTC
TRBD2,TRBJ2-3,many,TRBV3-1,CASSLIGTSGRSTDTQYF,TGTGCCAGCAGCCTGATCGGGACTAGCGGGAGGAGCACAGATACGCAGTATTTT
.,TRBJ2-1,.,TRBV2,CASLAGAYSYNEQFF,TGTGCCAGCCTTGCGGGGGCCTACTCCTACAATGAGCAGTTCTTC
TRBD1,TRBJ1-1,many,TRBV5-5,CASSQTGPNTEAFF,TGTGCCAGCAGTCAGACAGGGCCGAACACTGAAGCTTTCTTT
TRBD1,TRBJ1-1,many,TRBV19,CASRRRREGADTEAFF,TGTGCCAGTAGGCGTCGGCGGGAGGGGGCGGATACTGAAGCTTTCTTT
.,TRBJ2-1,many,TRBV20-1,CSADRGALYNEQFF,TGCAGTGCAGATCGGGGGGCGCTCTACAATGAGCAGTTCTTC
TRBD2,TRBJ2-5,many,TRBV19,CASSITSGGVQETQYF,TGTGCCAGTAGTATTACTAGCGGGGGAGTCCAAGAGACCCAGTACTTC
.,TRBJ1-2,many,TRBV19,CASNDRSRTLYTF,TGTGCCAGTAACGACAGAAGCCGCACTCTCTACACCTTC
.,TRBJ2-7,many,TRBV11-3,CASSQGLADSYEQYF,TGTGCCAGCAGCCAGGGGCTAGCGGACTCCTACGAGCAGTACTTC
.,TRBJ2-5,.,TRBV5-5,CASSFRGPSYGTQYF,TGTGCCAGCAGCTTCCGGGGGCCCAGTTACGGGACCCAGTACTTC
TRBD1,TRBJ1-5,many,TRBV15,CATSRDQGTGQPQHF,TGTGCCACCAGCAGAGACCAGGGGACAGGTCAGCCCCAGCATTTT
.,TRBJ2-3,many,TRBV20-1,CSARPAKLVNTQYF,TGCAGTGCTAGACCAGCGAAGCTCGTTAATACGCAGTATTTT
.,TRBJ2-5,many,TRBV20-1,CSARPGQPQETQYF,TGCAGTGCTAGACCCGGGCAGCCCCAAGAGACCCAGTACTTC
.,TRBJ1-1,many,TRBV6-1,CASGSVRAEAFF,TGTGCCAGCGGATCGGTTCGCGCTGAAGCTTTCTTT
.,TRBJ1-1,many,TRBV18,CASSPRRPTSGTEAFF,TGTGCCAGCTCACCACGCAGGCCGACATCCGGAACTGAAGCTTTCTTT
.,TRBJ2-7,many,TRBV12-3/TRBV12-4,CASSLGGTWQGEQYF,TGTGCCAGCAGTTTAGGAGGAACATGGCAGGGCGAGCAGTACTTC
.,TRBJ2-7,few,TRBV20-1,CSARDGRRFYEQYF,TGCAGTGCTAGAGATGGCCGACGGTTTTACGAGCAGTACTTC
.,TRBJ2-7,many,TRBV3-1,CASSQVSLKPPGTSEQYF,TGTGCCAGCAGCCAAGTATCCCTTAAGCCTCCGGGGACGTCCGAGCAGTACTTC
TRBD1,TRBJ1-1,once,TRBV13,CASSSRQGGMNTEAFF,TGTGCCAGCAGTTCGCGACAGGGAGGGATGAACACTGAAGCTTTCTTT
.,TRBJ1-1,many,TRBV7-8,CASRRRAGTEAFF,TGTGCCAGCAGAAGGAGAGCCGGCACTGAAGCTTTCTTT
.,TRBJ1-1,many,TRBV27,CASKGGGTEAFF,TGTGCCAGCAAGGGAGGAGGGACTGAAGCTTTCTTT
.,TRBJ2-4,many,TRBV5-1,CASSLDPGSKNIQYF,TGCGCCAGCAGCTTGGACCCGGGTAGCAAAAACATTCAGTACTTC
TRBD2,TRBJ2-1,many,TRBV6-1,CASSTGGGAVDEQFF,TGTGCCAGCAGTACTGGCGGGGGGGCCGTCGATGAGCAGTTCTTC
TRBD1,TRBJ2-1,few,TRBV19,CASSKGQVVYNEQFF,TGTGCCAGTAGTAAGGGACAGGTAGTATACAATGAGCAGTTCTTC
TRBD1,TRBJ2-7,few,TRBV27,CATSGLGQGRFYEQYF,TGTGCCACCTCTGGGCTTGGACAGGGTAGGTTTTACGAGCAGTACTTC